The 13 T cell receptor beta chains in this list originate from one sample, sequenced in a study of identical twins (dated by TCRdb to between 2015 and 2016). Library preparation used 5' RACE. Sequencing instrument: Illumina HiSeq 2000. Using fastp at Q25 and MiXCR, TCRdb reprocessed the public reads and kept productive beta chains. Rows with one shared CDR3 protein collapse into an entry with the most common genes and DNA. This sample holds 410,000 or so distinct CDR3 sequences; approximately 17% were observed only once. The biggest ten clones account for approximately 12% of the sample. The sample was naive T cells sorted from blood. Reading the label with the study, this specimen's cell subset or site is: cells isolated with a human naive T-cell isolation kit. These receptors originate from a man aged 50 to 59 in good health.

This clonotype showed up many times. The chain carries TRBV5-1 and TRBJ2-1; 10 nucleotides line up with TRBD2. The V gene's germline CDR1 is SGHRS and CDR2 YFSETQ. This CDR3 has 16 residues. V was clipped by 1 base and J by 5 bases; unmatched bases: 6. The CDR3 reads CASSLTLAGEDNEQFF. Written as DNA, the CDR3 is TGCGCCAGCAGCTTGACGCTAGCGGGGGAGGACAATGAGCAGTTCTTC.

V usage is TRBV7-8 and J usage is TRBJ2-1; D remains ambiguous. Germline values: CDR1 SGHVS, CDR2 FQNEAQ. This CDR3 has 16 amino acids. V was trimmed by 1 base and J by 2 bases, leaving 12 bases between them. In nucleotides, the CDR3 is TGTGCCAGCAGCTTAGTCGGGCTGGGAACCTACAATGAGCAGTTCTTC. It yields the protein CASSLVGLGTYNEQFF.

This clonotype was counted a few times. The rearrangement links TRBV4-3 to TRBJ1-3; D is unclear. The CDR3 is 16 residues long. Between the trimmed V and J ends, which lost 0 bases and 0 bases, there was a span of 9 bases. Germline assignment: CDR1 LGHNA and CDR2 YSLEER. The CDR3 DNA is TGCGCCAGCAGCCAAGATCAGCAGTTCTCTGGAAACACCATATATTTT. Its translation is CASSQDQQFSGNTIYF.

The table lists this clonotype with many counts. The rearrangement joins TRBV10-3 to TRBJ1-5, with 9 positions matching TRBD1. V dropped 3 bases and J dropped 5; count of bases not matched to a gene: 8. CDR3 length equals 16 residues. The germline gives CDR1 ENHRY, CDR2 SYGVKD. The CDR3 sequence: CAISDSGQGTHQPQHF. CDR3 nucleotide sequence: TGTGCCATCAGTGATTCAGGACAGGGGACTCATCAGCCCCAGCATTTT.

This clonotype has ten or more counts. The CDR3 loop is CASSQPGPQETQYF. CDR3 bases: TGCGCCAGCAGTCAACCGGGACCACAAGAGACCCAGTACTTC. The V and J genes are TRBV23-1 and TRBJ2-5; the D gene could be TRBD1 or TRBD2 (5 bases each). TRBV23-1 has ORF status, its function being uncertain. The V end lost 2 bases, the J end lost 2 bases, and 9 bases lay between the germline ends. The length of the CDR3 is 14 residues.

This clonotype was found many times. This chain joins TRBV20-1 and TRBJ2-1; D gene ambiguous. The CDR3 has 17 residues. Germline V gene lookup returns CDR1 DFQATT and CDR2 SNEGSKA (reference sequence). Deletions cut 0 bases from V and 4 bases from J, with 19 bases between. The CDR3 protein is CSARDQYSANLYNEQFF. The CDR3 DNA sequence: TGCAGTGCTAGAGATCAGTACAGCGCTAACCTGTACAATGAGCAGTTCTTC.

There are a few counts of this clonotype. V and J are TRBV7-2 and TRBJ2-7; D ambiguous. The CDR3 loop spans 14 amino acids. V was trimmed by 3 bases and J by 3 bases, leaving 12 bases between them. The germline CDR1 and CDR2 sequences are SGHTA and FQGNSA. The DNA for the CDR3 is TGTGCCAGCAGCTTTGGTGACCTTTACTACGAGCAGTACTTC. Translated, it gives CASSFGDLYYEQYF.

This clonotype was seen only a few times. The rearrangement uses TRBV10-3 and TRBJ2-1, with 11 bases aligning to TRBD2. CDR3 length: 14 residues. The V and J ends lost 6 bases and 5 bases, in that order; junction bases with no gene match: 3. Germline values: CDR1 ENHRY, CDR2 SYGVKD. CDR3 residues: CAIRQTSGNNEQFF. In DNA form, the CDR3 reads TGTGCCATCAGGCAGACTAGCGGGAACAATGAGCAGTTCTTC.

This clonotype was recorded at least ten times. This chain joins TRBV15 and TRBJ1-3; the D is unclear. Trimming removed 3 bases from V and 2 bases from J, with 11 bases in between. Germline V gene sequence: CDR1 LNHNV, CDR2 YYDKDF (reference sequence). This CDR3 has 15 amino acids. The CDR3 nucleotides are TGTGCCACCAGCAGTAAAGTCCGAACTGGAAACACCATATATTTT. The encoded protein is CATSSKVRTGNTIYF.

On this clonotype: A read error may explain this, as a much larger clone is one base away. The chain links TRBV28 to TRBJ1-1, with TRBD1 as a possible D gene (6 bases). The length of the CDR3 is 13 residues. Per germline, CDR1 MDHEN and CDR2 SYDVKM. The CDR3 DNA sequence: TGTACCAGCAGTTCCGACAGGTTCTTGGAAGCTTTCTTT. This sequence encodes CTSSSDRFLEAFF.

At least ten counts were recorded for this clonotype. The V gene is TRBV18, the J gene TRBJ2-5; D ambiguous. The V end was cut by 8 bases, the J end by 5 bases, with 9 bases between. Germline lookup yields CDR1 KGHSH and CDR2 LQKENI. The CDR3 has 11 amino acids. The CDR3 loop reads CASSPKETQYF. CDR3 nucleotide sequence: TGTGCCAGCAGCCCAAAGGAGACCCAGTACTTC.

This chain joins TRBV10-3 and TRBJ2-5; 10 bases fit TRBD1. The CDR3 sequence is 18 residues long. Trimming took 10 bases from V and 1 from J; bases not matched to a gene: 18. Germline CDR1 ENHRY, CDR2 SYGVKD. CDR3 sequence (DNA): TGTGCCACCCTAGGGGAACCCGGGACAGGGGCGCTCCAAGAGACCCAGTACTTC. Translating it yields CATLGEPGTGALQETQYF.

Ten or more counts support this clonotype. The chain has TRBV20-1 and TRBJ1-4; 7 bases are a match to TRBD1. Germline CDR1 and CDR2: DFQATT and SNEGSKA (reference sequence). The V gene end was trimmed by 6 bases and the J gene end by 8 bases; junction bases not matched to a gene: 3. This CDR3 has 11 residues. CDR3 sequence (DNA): TGCAGTGCAACCAGGGGGGAAAAACTGTTTTTT. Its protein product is CSATRGEKLFF.